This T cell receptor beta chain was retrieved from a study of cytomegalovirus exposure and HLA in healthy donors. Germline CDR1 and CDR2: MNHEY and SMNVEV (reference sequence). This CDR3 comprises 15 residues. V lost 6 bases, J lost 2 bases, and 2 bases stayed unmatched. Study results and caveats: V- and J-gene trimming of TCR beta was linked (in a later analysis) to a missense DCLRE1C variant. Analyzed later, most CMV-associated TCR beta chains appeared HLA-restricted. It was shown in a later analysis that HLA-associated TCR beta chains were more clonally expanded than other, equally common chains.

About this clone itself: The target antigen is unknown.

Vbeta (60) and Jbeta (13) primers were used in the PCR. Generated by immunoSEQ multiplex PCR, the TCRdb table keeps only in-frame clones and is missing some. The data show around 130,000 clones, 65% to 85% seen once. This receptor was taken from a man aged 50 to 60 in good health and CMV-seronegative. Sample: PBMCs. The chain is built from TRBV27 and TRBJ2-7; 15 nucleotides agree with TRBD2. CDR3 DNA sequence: TGTGCCAGCAGCTGGACTAGCGGGAGGGCCTACGAGCAGTACTTC. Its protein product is CASSWTSGRAYEQYF.